The 30 T cell receptor beta chains below come from one sample, sequenced in a study of control samples from healthy donors and cancer patients. Here immunoSEQ multiplex PCR was the method, and the copy in TCRdb shows in-frame clones only, minus some. The data hold more than 85,000 clones, with roughly 91% observed a single time. Sequencing was performed on blood. Receptor source: a woman between 50 and 59 years old in good health.

V usage is TRBV9 and J usage is TRBJ1-3; D is ambiguous. The V end lost 0 bases, the J end lost 5 bases, and 6 bases lay between the germline ends. Germline V gives CDR1 SGDLS, CDR2 YYNGEE. The CDR3 sequence is 13 residues long. The CDR3 reads CASSVDGRNTIYF. The CDR3 bases are TGTGCCAGCAGCGTAGATGGTAGAAACACCATATATTTT.

The rearrangement links TRBV20-1 to TRBJ2-1; 9 nucleotides line up with TRBD2. V was pared by 3 bases and J by 4 bases, with 10 bases of the junction left unmatched. The germline gives CDR1 DFQATT, CDR2 SNEGSKA (reference sequence). The CDR3 is 16 amino acids. Here the CDR3 DNA reads TGCAGTGCTAGTCTGGATGGCGGGGGGGCTTACAATGAGCAGTTCTTC. This sequence encodes CSASLDGGGAYNEQFF.

The genes are TRBV29-1 and TRBJ1-1; the D is unclear. V was shortened by 4 bases and J by 2 bases, with 14 bases between the two germline ends. This CDR3 is built from 14 residues. Germline V gene lookup returns CDR1 SQVTM and CDR2 ANQGSEA. The CDR3 spells CSVGFNGYNTEAFF. The DNA for the CDR3 is TGCAGCGTTGGATTTAACGGCTATAACACTGAAGCTTTCTTT.

V usage is TRBV30 and J usage is TRBJ1-3, with D perhaps matching TRBD1 (5 bases). The V and J ends lost 2 bases and 2 bases respectively, with 13 bases between them. This CDR3 comprises 15 residues. Per germline, CDR1 GTSNPN and CDR2 SVGIG (reference sequence). CDR3 sequence (DNA): TGTGCCTGGAGTAGTTTCGGGACGGCTGGAAACACCATATATTTT. It is translated as CAWSSFGTAGNTIYF. The full variable domain, its missing parts supplied by reference TRBV30 and TRBJ1-3, is SQTIHQWPATLVQPVGSPLSLECTVEGTSNPNLYWYRQAAGRGLQLLFYSVGIGQISSEVPQNLSASRPQDRQFILSSKKLLLSDSGFYLCAWSSFGTAGNTIYFGEGSWLTVV.

The V and J genes are TRBV12-3 or TRBV12-4 and TRBJ1-2, with 8 nucleotides matching TRBD1. This CDR3 region has 13 residues. Losses at the gene ends were 7 bases for V and 7 bases for J; bases not matched to a gene: 8. CDR3 region: CASIYQGAGGYTF. CDR3 sequence (DNA): TGTGCCAGCATTTATCAGGGGGCCGGTGGCTACACCTTC.

The chain is built from TRBV6-5 and TRBJ2-7, with D possibly TRBD1 on 6 matching bases. CDR3 length: 11 amino acids. V lost 6 bases and J 3 bases, leaving 6 bases between the germline ends. CDR1 is MNHEY, CDR2 SVGAGI, per germline. CDR3 nucleotide sequence: TGTGCCAGCAGACAGGGCTACGAGCAGTACGTC. Amino acid sequence: CASRQGYEQYV.

The chain combines TRBV5-1 with TRBJ1-3, with a tentative D call TRBD1 (6 bases). Trimming removed 0 bases from V and 4 bases from J, with 8 bases in between. Germline V lookup: CDR1 SGHRS, CDR2 YFSETQ. This CDR3 region has 14 residues. The CDR3 loop reads CASSLDREGNTIYF. DNA for the CDR3: TGCGCCAGCAGCTTGGACAGGGAGGGAAACACCATATATTTT.

V usage is TRBV9 and J usage is TRBJ1-1; 8 positions agree with TRBD1. The germline V gene has CDR1 SGDLS and CDR2 YYNGEE. V lost 3 bases to trimming and J lost 3 bases; unmatched junction nucleotides: 10. CDR3 length: 16 amino acids. In DNA, the CDR3 is TGTGCCAGCAGCGCCCGTCGGACAGGGCTGGACACTGAAGCTTTCTTT. Its translation: CASSARRTGLDTEAFF.

The chain employs TRBV24-1 and TRBJ2-2; 7 nucleotides line up with TRBD1. The J segment lost 1 base and the V segment lost 1 base, leaving 8 bases of the junction unmatched. The CDR3 consists of 18 residues. From germline, CDR1 is KGHDR and CDR2 SFDVKD. Here the CDR3 reads CATSDFGRGIGNTGELFF. As DNA, the CDR3 is TGTGCCACCAGTGATTTCGGCAGGGGGATCGGGAACACCGGGGAGCTGTTTTTT.

The DNA for the CDR3 is TGTGCCAGCAGCTTGGGGGGTGGTAGCTCCACAGATACGCAGTATTTT. Translated: CASSLGGGSSTDTQYF. The chain couples TRBV5-4 to TRBJ2-3; D not resolved. The CDR3 spans 16 residues. In germline, CDR1 is SGHNT, CDR2 YYREEE (reference sequence). The V gene lost 0 bases and the J gene lost 2 bases, with 13 bases spanning the gap. Filled out from reference TRBV5-4 and TRBJ2-3, the complete variable domain reads ETGVTQSPTHLIKTRGQQVTLRCSSQSGHNTVSWYQQALGQGPQFIFQYYREEENGRGNFPPRFSGLQFPNYSSELNVNALELDDSALYLCASSLGGGSSTDTQYFGPGTRLTVL.

This CDR3 reads CASSHRTGPALEQYF. The CDR3, as DNA: TGCGCCAGCAGCCATAGGACAGGCCCCGCGCTCGAGCAGTACTTC. This chain links TRBV4-1 with TRBJ2-7; TRBD1 aligns across 7 bases. The V gene's germline CDR1 is MGHRA and CDR2 YSYEKL. The CDR3 consists of 15 residues. Trimming removed 3 bases from V and 6 bases from J; junction bases left unmatched: 11.

The chain couples TRBV19 to TRBJ2-2, with 8 bases identical to TRBD1. CDR3 size: 14 residues. With V trimmed by 9 bases and J by 4 bases, 7 bases remained unmatched. In germline, CDR1 is LNHDA, CDR2 SQIVND (reference sequence). CDR3 protein: CARQGDRTTGELFF. The CDR3 DNA is TGTGCCAGACAGGGGGACAGGACCACCGGGGAGCTGTTTTTT.

Note on this clone: Other DNA sequences in this specimen translate into the identical CDR3. The gene calls are TRBV6-4 and TRBJ1-1; D not resolved. The V gene lost 0 bases and the J gene lost 1 base, with 3 bases spanning the gap. The V gene's germline CDR1 is MRHNA and CDR2 SNTAGT. This CDR3 is 13 amino acids long. For the CDR3, the DNA is TGTGCCAGCAGTGACTCCCAGAACACTGAAGCTTTCTTT. Protein sequence: CASSDSQNTEAFF.

The rearrangement joins TRBV20-1 to TRBJ1-5, with 7 bases aligning to TRBD1. The CDR3 contains 16 residues. Germline V lookup: CDR1 DFQATT, CDR2 SNEGSKA (reference sequence). The J segment lost 0 bases and the V segment lost 3 bases, leaving 8 bases of the junction unmatched. The CDR3 region has the DNA TGCAGTGCTAGTGGGGACAGAAGATATAGCAATCAGCCCCAGCATTTT. It specifies CSASGDRRYSNQPQHF.

The rearrangement links TRBV15 to TRBJ2-5, with 8 bases identical to TRBD2. CDR3 length equals 15 residues. V lost 8 bases and J lost 5; bases outside the gene matches: 13. Germline V gene data show CDR1 as LNHNV and CDR2 as YYDKDF (reference sequence). The CDR3 nucleotides read TGTGCCACCCGAACGGGAGGGCCTGATTGGGAGACCCAGTACTTC. It specifies CATRTGGPDWETQYF.

This sequence joins TRBV15 and TRBJ2-1; TRBD2 is a possible D gene (7 bases). Germline CDR1 reads LNHNV; CDR2 reads YYDKDF (reference sequence). V was cut by 5 bases and J by 4 bases, with 15 bases left in between. The CDR3 contains 15 residues. Written as DNA, the CDR3 is TGTGCCACCAGCCTGCGGCGGGGGCAGTACAATGAGCAGTTCTTC. The encoded protein is CATSLRRGQYNEQFF. Supplemented by reference TRBV15 and TRBJ2-1, the full variable domain reads DAMVIQNPRYQVTQFGKPVTLSCSQTLNHNVMYWYQQKSSQAPKLLFHYYDKDFNNEADTPDNFQSRRPNTSFCFLDIRSPGLGDTAMYLCATSLRRGQYNEQFFGPGTRLTVL.

This chain links TRBV9 with TRBJ2-2; a weak D match, TRBD1 (6 bases). V lost 0 bases and J 7 bases, leaving 22 bases between the germline ends. The CDR3 covers 18 residues. Germline loops: CDR1 SGDLS, CDR2 YYNGEE. For the CDR3, the DNA is TGTGCCAGCAGCGTAGCTACGGGGACACAGGGCCTGATCGGGGAGCTGTTTTTT. Translation: CASSVATGTQGLIGELFF.

The rearrangement joins TRBV6-5 to TRBJ2-2; D ambiguous. The germline V gene has CDR1 MNHEY and CDR2 SVGAGI. The CDR3 spans 14 residues. The ends were cut back, 6 bases at V and 6 bases at J, with 14 bases in the middle. CDR3 loop: CASRDGLTPGELFF. The CDR3 nucleotides read TGTGCCAGCAGAGACGGTCTCACCCCCGGGGAGCTGTTTTTT.

The chain has TRBV27 and TRBJ2-2; possible D gene TRBD1, 6 bases. With 8 bases removed from V and 0 bases from J, the gap between germline ends came to 10 bases. The length of the CDR3 is 14 residues. The germline V gene has CDR1 MNHEY and CDR2 SMNVEV (reference sequence). CDR3 in amino acids: CASLDRTNTGELFF. The CDR3 DNA follows: TGTGCCAGCCTGGACAGAACGAACACCGGGGAGCTGTTTTTT.

The genes are TRBV6-2 or TRBV6-3 and TRBJ2-4; weak D call: TRBD1 (6 bases). Germline CDR1 reads MNHEY; CDR2 reads SVGEGT. V lost 6 bases and J 8 bases, leaving 17 bases between the germline ends. This CDR3 contains 14 residues. In DNA form, the CDR3 reads TGTGCCAGCAGCCAGAACAGGGTTCCACACATTCAGTACTTC. The encoded protein is CASSQNRVPHIQYF.

The sample holds one count of this clone. The CDR3 protein is CARMTGPSSYGYTF. In nucleotides, the CDR3 is TGTGCCAGGATGACAGGGCCCTCTTCATATGGCTACACCTTC. This chain uses TRBV30 with TRBJ1-2; 7 nucleotides align to TRBD1. The germline gives CDR1 GTSNPN, CDR2 SVGIG (reference sequence). This CDR3 is built from 14 residues. Trimming took 8 bases from V and 5 from J; bases not matched to a gene: 14.

As DNA, the CDR3 is TGTGCCAGCAGCCCCGAACCGAGGGATACGCAGTATTTT. Translated: CASSPEPRDTQYF. The rearrangement links TRBV5-8 to TRBJ2-3; D not resolved. CDR1 is SGHTS, CDR2 YDEGEE, per germline. The CDR3 is 13 amino acids. V was trimmed by 4 bases and J by 6 bases, leaving 12 bases between them.

CDR3 sequence (DNA): TGTGCCAGCAGCCAAGAGGGGGGACTAGCGGGTCGCCCCTCCTGGGAGCAGTTCTTC. Residues: CASSQEGGLAGRPSWEQFF. V usage is TRBV3-1 (or the pseudogene TRBV3-2) and J usage is TRBJ2-1; 12 positions match TRBD2. Per germline, CDR1 LGHDT and CDR2 YNNKEL (reference sequence). CDR3 size: 19 residues. J gave up 10 bases and V 0 bases, and 16 bases lay outside the gene matches.

The table lists this clone with a few counts. The sample has other DNA sequences that encode this CDR3 too. The chain has TRBV7-2 and TRBJ1-5, with D tentatively TRBD1 (5 bases). Trimming took 1 base from V and 0 from J, leaving 13 bases between them. CDR3 length: 17 amino acids. CDR1 and CDR2 (germline): SGHTA, FQGNSA. The CDR3: CASSLEFGAYSNQPQHF. The DNA of the CDR3 is TGTGCCAGCAGCTTAGAGTTTGGGGCCTATAGCAATCAGCCCCAGCATTTT.

The chain recombines TRBV11-2 with TRBJ1-1; D call uncertain. Germline V gene lookup returns CDR1 SGHAT and CDR2 FQNNGV. V was trimmed by 4 bases and J by 6 bases, leaving 9 bases between them. CDR3 size: 12 residues. Here the CDR3 reads CASSWDYSEAFF. CDR3 sequence (DNA): TGTGCCAGCAGCTGGGATTATTCTGAAGCTTTCTTT.

The rearrangement links TRBV19 to TRBJ1-6, with TRBD1 matching over 7 bases. Germline V lookup: CDR1 LNHDA, CDR2 SQIVND (reference sequence). V dropped 6 bases and J dropped 7; count of bases not matched to a gene: 3. The CDR3 has 13 residues. The CDR3 protein is CASSTGVNSPLHF. DNA of the CDR3: TGTGCCAGTAGCACAGGGGTAAATTCACCCCTCCACTTT.

The chain combines TRBV25-1 with TRBJ1-1; unclear D gene. Germline CDR1 is MGHDK and CDR2 is SYGVNS. CDR3 length: 12 amino acids. Trimming left V 7 bases short and J 4 bases short, with 10 bases between. The CDR3 protein is CASTLGSTEAFF. CDR3 nucleotide sequence: TGTGCCAGCACCCTGGGGTCCACTGAAGCTTTCTTT.

The chain employs TRBV4-3 and TRBJ1-5, with D tentatively TRBD1 (5 bases). The CDR3 is 15 amino acids. The germline gives CDR1 LGHNA, CDR2 YSLEER. The V gene lost 0 bases and the J gene lost 5 bases, with 11 bases spanning the gap. DNA of the CDR3: TGCGCCAGCAGCCAAGATCGACAGCCGTATCAGCCCCAGCATTTT. It yields the protein CASSQDRQPYQPQHF.

The chain combines TRBV4-1 with TRBJ1-1; no definite D call. The CDR3 is made up of 15 amino acids. CDR1 and CDR2 (germline): MGHRA, YSYEKL. With 4 bases removed from V and 0 bases from J, the gap between germline ends came to 12 bases. CDR3 loop: CASSLTPILNTEAFF. CDR3 nucleotide sequence: TGCGCCAGCAGCCTTACTCCAATATTGAACACTGAAGCTTTCTTT.

The CDR3 DNA sequence: TGTGCCAGCAGTTACTCAGGGACAGTTAATCAGCCCCAGCATTTT. This codes for CASSYSGTVNQPQHF. The chain uses TRBV6-2 or TRBV6-3 and TRBJ1-5; TRBD1 aligns across 7 bases. Unmatched junction bases numbered 3, after V lost 0 bases and J lost 4 bases. The CDR3 has 15 residues. Germline V gene data show CDR1 as MNHEY and CDR2 as SVGEGT.